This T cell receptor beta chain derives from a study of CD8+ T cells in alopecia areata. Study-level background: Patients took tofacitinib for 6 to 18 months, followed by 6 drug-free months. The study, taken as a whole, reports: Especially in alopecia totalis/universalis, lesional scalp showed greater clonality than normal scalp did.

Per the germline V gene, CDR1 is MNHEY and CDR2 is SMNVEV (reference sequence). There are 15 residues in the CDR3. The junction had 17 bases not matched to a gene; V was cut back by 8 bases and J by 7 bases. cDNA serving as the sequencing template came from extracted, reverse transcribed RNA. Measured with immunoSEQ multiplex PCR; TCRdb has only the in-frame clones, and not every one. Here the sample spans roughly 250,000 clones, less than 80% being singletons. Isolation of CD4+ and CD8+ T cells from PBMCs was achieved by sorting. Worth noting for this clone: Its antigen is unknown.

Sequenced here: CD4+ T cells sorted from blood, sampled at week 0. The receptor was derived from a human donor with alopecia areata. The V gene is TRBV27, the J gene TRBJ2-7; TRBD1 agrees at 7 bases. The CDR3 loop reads CASGAHRGHSWEQYF. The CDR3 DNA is TGTGCCAGCGGAGCGCACAGGGGCCATTCGTGGGAGCAGTACTTC.